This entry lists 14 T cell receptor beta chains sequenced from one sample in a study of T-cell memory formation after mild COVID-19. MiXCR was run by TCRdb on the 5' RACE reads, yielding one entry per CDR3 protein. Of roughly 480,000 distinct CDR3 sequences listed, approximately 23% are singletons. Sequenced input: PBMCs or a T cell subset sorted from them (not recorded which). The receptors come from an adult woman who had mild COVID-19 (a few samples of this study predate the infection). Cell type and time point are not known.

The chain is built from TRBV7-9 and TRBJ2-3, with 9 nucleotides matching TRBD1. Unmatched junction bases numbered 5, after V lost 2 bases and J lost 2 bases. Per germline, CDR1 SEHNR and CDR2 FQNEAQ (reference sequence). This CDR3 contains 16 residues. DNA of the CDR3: TGTGCCAGCAGCTTATATGGGACAGGGACCACAGATACGCAGTATTTT. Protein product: CASSLYGTGTTDTQYF.

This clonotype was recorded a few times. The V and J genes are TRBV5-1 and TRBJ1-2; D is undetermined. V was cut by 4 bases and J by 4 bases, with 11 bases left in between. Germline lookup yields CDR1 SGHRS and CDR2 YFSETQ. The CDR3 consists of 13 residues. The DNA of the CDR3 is TGCGCCAGCAGCCTCGAGAGTCCCTATGGCTACACCTTC. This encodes CASSLESPYGYTF.

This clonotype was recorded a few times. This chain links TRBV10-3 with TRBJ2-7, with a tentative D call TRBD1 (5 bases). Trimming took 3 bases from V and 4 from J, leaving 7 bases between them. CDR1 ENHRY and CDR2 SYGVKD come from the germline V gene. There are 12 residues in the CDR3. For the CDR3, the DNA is TGTGCCATCAGTGATAAGGGGTACGAGCAGTACTTC. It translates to CAISDKGYEQYF.

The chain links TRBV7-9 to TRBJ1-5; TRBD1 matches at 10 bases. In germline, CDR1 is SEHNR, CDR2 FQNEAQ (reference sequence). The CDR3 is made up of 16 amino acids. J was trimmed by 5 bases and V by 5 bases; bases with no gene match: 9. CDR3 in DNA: TGTGCCAGCAGCCCGCCTCCCGGACAGGGGGATCAGCCCCAGCATTTT. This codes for CASSPPPGQGDQPQHF.

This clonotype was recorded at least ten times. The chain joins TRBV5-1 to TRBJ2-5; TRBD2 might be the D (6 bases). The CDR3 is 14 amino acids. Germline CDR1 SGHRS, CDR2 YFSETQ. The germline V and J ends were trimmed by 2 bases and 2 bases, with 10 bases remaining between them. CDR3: CASSLLAGQETQYF. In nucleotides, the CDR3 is TGCGCCAGCAGCTTACTAGCCGGACAAGAGACCCAGTACTTC.

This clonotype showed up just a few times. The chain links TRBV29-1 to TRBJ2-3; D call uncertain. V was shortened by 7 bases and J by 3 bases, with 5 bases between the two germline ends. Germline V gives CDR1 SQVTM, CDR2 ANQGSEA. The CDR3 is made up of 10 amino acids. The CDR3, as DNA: TGCAGCGGAATGACAGATACGCAGTATTTT. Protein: CSGMTDTQYF.

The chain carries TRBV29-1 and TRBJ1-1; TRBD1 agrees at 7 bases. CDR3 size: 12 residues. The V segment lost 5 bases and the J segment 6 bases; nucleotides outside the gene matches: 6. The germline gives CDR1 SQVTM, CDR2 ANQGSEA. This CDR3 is CSVREGGSEAFF. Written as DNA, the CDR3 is TGCAGCGTTCGAGAAGGGGGCTCTGAAGCTTTCTTT. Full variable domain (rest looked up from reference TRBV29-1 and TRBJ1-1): SAVISQKPSRDICQRGTSLTIQCQVDSQVTMMFWYRQQPGQSLTLIATANQGSEATYESGFVIDKFPISRPNLTFSTLTVSNMSPEDSSIYLCSVREGGSEAFFGQGTRLTVV.

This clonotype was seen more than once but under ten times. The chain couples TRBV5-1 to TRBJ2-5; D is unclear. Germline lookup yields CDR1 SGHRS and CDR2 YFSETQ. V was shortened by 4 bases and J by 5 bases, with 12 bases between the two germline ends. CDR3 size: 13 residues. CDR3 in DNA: TGCGCCAGCAGCGACTCACCAAAGGAGACCCAGTACTTC. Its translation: CASSDSPKETQYF.

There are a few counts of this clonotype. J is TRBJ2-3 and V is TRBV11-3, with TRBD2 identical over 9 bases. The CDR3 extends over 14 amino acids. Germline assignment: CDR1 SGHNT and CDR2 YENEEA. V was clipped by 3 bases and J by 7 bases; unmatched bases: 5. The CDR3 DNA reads TGTGCCAGCAGCTTCGGCGGGAGGGAGTATACGCAGTATTTT. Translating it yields CASSFGGREYTQYF.

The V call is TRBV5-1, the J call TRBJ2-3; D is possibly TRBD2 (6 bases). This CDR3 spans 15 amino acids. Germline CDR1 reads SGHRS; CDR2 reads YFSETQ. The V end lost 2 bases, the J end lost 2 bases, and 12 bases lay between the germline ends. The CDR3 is CASSFLAETTDTQYF. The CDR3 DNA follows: TGCGCCAGCAGCTTTTTAGCGGAGACCACAGATACGCAGTATTTT. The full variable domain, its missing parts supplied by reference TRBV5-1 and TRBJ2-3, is KAGVTQTPRYLIKTRGQQVTLSCSPISGHRSVSWYQQTPGQGLQFLFEYFSETQRNKGNFPGRFSGRQFSNSRSEMNVSTLELGDSALYLCASSFLAETTDTQYFGPGTRLTVL.

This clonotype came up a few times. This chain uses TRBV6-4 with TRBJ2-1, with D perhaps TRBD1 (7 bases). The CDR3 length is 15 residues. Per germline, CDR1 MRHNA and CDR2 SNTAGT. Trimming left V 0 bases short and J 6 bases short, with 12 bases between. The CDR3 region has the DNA TGTGCCAGCAGTGACTCGACAGGGACTGGCAATGAGCAGTTCTTC. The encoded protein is CASSDSTGTGNEQFF.

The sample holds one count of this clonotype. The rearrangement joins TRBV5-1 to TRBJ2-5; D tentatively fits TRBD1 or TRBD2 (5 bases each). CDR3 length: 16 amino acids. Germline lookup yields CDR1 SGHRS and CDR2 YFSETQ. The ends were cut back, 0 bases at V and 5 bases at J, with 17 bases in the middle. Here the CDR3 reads CASSLAASGTGETQYF. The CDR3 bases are TGCGCCAGCAGCTTGGCCGCGTCGGGGACCGGTGAGACCCAGTACTTC. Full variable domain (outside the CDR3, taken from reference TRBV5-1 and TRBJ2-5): KAGVTQTPRYLIKTRGQQVTLSCSPISGHRSVSWYQQTPGQGLQFLFEYFSETQRNKGNFPGRFSGRQFSNSRSEMNVSTLELGDSALYLCASSLAASGTGETQYFGPGTRLLVL.

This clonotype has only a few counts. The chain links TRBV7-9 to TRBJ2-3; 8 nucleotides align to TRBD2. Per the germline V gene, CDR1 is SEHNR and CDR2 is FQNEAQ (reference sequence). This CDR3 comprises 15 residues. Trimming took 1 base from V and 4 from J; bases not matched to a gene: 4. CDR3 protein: CASSLVSGSADTQYF. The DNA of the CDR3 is TGTGCCAGCAGCTTAGTGAGCGGGAGCGCAGATACGCAGTATTTT.

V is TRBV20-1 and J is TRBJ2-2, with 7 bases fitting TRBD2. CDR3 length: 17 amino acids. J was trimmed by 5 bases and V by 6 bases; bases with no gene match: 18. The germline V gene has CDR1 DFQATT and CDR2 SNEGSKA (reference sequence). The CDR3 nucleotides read TGCAGTGCCCGCCTACTAGCGATGGGCACAAGGACCGGGGAGCTGTTTTTT. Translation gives CSARLLAMGTRTGELFF.